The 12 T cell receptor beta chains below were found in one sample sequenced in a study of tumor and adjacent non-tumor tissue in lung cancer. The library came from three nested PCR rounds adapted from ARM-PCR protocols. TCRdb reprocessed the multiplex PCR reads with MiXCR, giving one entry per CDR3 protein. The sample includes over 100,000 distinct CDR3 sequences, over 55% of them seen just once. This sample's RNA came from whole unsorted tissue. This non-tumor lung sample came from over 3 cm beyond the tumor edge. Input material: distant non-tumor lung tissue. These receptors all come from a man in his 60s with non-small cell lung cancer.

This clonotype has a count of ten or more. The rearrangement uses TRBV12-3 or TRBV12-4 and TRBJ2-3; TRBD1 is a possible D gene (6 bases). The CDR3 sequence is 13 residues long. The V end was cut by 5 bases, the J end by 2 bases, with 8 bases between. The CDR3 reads CASSGQLTDTQYF. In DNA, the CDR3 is TGTGCCAGCAGTGGACAGCTCACAGATACGCAGTATTTT.

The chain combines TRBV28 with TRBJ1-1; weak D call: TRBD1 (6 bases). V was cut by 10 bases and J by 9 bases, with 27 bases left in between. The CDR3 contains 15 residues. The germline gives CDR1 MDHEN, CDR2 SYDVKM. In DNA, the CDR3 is TGTGCCAACAGACGGGGACCCAGGGGCGGAGGGAAAGCTTTCTTT. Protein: CANRRGPRGGGKAFF.

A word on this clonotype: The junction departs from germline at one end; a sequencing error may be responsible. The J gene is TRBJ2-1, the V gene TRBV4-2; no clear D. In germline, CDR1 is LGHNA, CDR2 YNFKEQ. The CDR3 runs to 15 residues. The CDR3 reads CASSLHIDPYNEQFF. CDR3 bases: TGTGCTAGCAGCCTCCATATTGACCCATACAATGAGCAGTTCTTC.

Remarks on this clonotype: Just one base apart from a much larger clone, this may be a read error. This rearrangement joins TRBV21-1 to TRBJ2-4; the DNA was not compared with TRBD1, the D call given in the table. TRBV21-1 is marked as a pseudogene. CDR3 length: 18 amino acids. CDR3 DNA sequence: TGTGCCAGCAGCAAGTTTGAAGAAAGGGGGACAGAAAAAAACATTCAGTACTTC. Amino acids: CASSKFEERGTEKNIQYF.

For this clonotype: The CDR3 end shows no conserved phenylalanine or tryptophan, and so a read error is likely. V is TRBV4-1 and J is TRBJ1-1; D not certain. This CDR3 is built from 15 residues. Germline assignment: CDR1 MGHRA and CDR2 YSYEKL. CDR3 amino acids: CASSHPGSRGTEAFV. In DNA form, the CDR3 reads TGTGCCAGCAGCCACCCGGGGTCACGGGGCACTGAAGCTTTCGTT.

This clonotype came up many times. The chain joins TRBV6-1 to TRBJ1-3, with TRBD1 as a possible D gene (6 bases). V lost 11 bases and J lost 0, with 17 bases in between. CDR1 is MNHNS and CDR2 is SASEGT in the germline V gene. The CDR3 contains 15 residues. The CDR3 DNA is TGTGCCGTGGGAAGACAGGAACTCTCTGGAAACACCATATATTTT. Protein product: CAVGRQELSGNTIYF.

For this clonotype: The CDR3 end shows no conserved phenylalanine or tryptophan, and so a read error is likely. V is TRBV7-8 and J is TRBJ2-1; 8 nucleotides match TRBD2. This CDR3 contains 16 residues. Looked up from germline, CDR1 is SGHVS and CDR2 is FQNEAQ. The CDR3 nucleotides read TGTGCCAACAGCTTAGAGGCGGGGGGCTCCTACAATGAGCAGTTCCTC. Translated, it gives CANSLEAGGSYNEQFL.

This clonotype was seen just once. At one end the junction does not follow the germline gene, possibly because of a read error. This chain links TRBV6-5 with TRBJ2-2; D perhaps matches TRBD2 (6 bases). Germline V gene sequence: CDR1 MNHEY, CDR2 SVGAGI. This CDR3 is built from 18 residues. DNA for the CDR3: TGTGCCAACAGTTACTCGAGGATGGGAGGAGCGAACACCGGGGAGCTGTTTTTT. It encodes CANSYSRMGGANTGELFF.

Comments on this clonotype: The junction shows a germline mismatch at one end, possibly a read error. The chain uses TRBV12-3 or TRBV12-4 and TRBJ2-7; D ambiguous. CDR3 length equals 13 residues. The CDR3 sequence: CDSSLLESYGQYF. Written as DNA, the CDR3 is TGTGACAGCAGCCTCCTGGAGAGCTACGGGCAGTACTTC.

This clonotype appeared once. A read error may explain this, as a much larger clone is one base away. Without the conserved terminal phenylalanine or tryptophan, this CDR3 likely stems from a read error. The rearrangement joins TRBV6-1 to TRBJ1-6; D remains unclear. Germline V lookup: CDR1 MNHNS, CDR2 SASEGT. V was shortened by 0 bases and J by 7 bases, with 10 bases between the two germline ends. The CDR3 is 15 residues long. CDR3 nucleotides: TGTGCCAGCAGTGAAGCGCGAGGCCCCAATTCACCCCTCCACGTT. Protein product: CASSEARGPNSPLHV.

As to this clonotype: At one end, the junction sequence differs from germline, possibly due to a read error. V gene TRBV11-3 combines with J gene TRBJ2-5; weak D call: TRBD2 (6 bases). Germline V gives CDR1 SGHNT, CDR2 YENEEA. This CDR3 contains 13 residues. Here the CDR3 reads CVSKWASEETQYF. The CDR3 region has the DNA TGTGTCAGCAAATGGGCTAGCGAAGAGACCCAGTACTTC.

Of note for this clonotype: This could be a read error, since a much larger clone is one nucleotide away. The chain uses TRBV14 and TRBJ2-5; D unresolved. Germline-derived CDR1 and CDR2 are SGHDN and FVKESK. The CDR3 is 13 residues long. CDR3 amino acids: CVSSQAVVGTQYF. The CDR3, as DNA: TGTGTCAGCAGCCAAGCTGTGGTGGGGACCCAGTACTTC.